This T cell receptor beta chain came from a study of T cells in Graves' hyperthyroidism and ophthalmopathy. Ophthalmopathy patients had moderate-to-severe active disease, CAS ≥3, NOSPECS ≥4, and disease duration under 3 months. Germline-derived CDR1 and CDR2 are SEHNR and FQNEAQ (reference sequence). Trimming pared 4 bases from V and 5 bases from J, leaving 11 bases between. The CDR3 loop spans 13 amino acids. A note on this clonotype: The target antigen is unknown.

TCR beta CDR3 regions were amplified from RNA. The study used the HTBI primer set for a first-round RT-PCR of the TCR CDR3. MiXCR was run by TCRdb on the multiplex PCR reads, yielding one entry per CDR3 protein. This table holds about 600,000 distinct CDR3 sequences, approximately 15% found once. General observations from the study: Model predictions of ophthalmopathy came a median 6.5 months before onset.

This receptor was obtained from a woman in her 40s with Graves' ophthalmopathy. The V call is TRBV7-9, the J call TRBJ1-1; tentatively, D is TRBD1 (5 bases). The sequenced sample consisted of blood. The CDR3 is CASSYVGDTEAFF. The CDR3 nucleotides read TGTGCCAGCAGCTACGTAGGGGATACTGAAGCTTTCTTT.